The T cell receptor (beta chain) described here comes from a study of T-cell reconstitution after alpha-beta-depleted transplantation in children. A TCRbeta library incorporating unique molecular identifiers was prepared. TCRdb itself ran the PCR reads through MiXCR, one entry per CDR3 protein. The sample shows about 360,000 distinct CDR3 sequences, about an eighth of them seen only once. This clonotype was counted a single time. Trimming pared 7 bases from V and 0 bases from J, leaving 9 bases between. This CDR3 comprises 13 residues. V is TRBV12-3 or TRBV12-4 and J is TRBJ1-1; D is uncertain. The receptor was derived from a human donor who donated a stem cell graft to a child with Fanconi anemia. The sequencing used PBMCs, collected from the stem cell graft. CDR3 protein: CASTFTLNTEAFF. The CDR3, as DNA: TGTGCCAGCACTTTCACTTTGAACACTGAAGCTTTCTTT.